This is a list of T cell receptor beta chains from one sample in a study of shared clonotypes between healthy human individuals. The data were produced by immunoSEQ multiplex PCR, yet TCRdb's version contains in-frame clones alone and is incomplete. The table has about 1 million clones, about 76% seen once. Sequencing was performed on memory CD4+ T cells sorted from blood. These receptors all stem from a man younger than 30 in good health. The CDR3 runs from the conserved cysteine through the conserved F or W. Fields, in order: J gene, clone size, D gene, V gene, CDR3 length, CDR3 protein, CDR3 DNA. D genes are given only for firm matches. Some rows have no size entry. The others give once, few or many, or a class for an expanded clone.

J gene: TRBJ2-7
clone size: -
D gene: -
V gene: TRBV30
CDR3 length: 12
CDR3 protein: CAWSTGLYEQYF
CDR3 DNA: TGTGCCTGGAGTACAGGGTTGTACGAGCAGTACTTC

J gene: TRBJ1-1
clone size: -
D gene: TRBD1
V gene: TRBV6-6
CDR3 length: 14
CDR3 protein: CASSYFGQGARAFF
CDR3 DNA: TGTGCCAGCAGTTACTTCGGACAGGGGGCGCGAGCTTTCTTT

J gene: TRBJ1-1
clone size: -
D gene: -
V gene: TRBV28
CDR3 length: 15
CDR3 protein: CASSLLGGGNTEAFF
CDR3 DNA: TGTGCCAGCAGTTTACTCGGGGGCGGGAACACTGAAGCTTTCTTT

J gene: TRBJ2-3
clone size: -
D gene: -
V gene: TRBV4-3
CDR3 length: 15
CDR3 protein: CASSPGDRATDTQYF
CDR3 DNA: TGCGCCAGCAGCCCCGGTGATCGGGCCACAGATACGCAGTATTTT

J gene: TRBJ2-7
clone size: -
D gene: TRBD2
V gene: TRBV2
CDR3 length: 15
CDR3 protein: CASNPSGGTAYEQYF
CDR3 DNA: TGTGCCAGCAACCCTAGCGGGGGGACCGCCTACGAGCAGTACTTC

J gene: TRBJ2-3
clone size: few
D gene: -
V gene: TRBV7-2
CDR3 length: 15
CDR3 protein: CASSRRQGGTDTQYF
CDR3 DNA: TGTGCCAGCAGCCGGCGACAGGGAGGGACAGATACGCAGTATTTT

J gene: TRBJ2-5
clone size: few
D gene: -
V gene: TRBV11-2
CDR3 length: 16
CDR3 protein: CASSLAVTPGGETQYF
CDR3 DNA: TGTGCCAGCAGCTTAGCTGTGACCCCCGGGGGAGAGACCCAGTACTTC

J gene: TRBJ2-6
clone size: once
D gene: -
V gene: TRBV5-4
CDR3 length: 16
CDR3 protein: CASSLVALSGANVLTF
CDR3 DNA: TGTGCCAGCAGCTTGGTCGCCCTTTCCGGGGCCAACGTCCTGACTTTC

J gene: TRBJ2-3
clone size: -
D gene: -
V gene: TRBV29-1
CDR3 length: 13
CDR3 protein: CSVRIQVTDTQYF
CDR3 DNA: TGCAGCGTTCGGATCCAGGTCACAGATACGCAGTATTTT

J gene: TRBJ2-1
clone size: -
D gene: TRBD2
V gene: TRBV19
CDR3 length: 15
CDR3 protein: CASSKGLAGAGEQFF
CDR3 DNA: TGTGCCAGTAGTAAGGGACTAGCGGGAGCAGGTGAGCAGTTCTTC

J gene: TRBJ2-6
clone size: -
D gene: TRBD1
V gene: TRBV11-2
CDR3 length: 15
CDR3 protein: CASSTGGAGANVLTF
CDR3 DNA: TGTGCCAGCAGCACAGGGGGCGCTGGGGCCAACGTCCTGACTTTC

J gene: TRBJ2-1
clone size: -
D gene: TRBD2
V gene: TRBV30
CDR3 length: 15
CDR3 protein: CAWSRTSGGLNEQFF
CDR3 DNA: TGTGCCTGGAGTCGGACTAGCGGGGGGCTCAATGAGCAGTTCTTC

J gene: TRBJ2-2
clone size: -
D gene: TRBD2
V gene: TRBV9
CDR3 length: 17
CDR3 protein: CASSVAGGIREGGELFF
CDR3 DNA: TGTGCCAGCAGCGTAGCCGGGGGGATCAGAGAGGGCGGGGAGCTGTTTTTT

J gene: TRBJ2-3
clone size: -
D gene: TRBD2
V gene: TRBV5-1
CDR3 length: 16
CDR3 protein: CASSWRSSGGTDTQYF
CDR3 DNA: TGCGCCAGCAGCTGGAGGTCTAGCGGGGGGACAGATACGCAGTATTTT

J gene: TRBJ1-1
clone size: once
D gene: -
V gene: TRBV5-4
CDR3 length: 14
CDR3 protein: CASSPDLGNTEAFF
CDR3 DNA: TGTGCCAGCAGCCCGGATCTGGGGAACACTGAAGCTTTCTTT

J gene: TRBJ1-5
clone size: -
D gene: TRBD1
V gene: TRBV6-1
CDR3 length: 13
CDR3 protein: CASTETGDQPQHF
CDR3 DNA: TGTGCCAGCACTGAAACAGGGGATCAGCCCCAGCATTTT

J gene: TRBJ1-5
clone size: -
D gene: -
V gene: TRBV7-8
CDR3 length: 18
CDR3 protein: CASSYWGGALVLGQPQHF
CDR3 DNA: TGTGCCAGCAGTTATTGGGGGGGGGCTCTCGTTCTGGGTCAGCCCCAGCATTTT

J gene: TRBJ1-6
clone size: -
D gene: -
V gene: TRBV12-5
CDR3 length: 18
CDR3 protein: CASGSPKTGVTYNSPLHF
CDR3 DNA: TGTGCTAGTGGTTCCCCCAAAACAGGCGTAACCTATAATTCACCCCTCCACTTT

J gene: TRBJ2-3
clone size: -
D gene: -
V gene: TRBV27
CDR3 length: 14
CDR3 protein: CASSAHGSTDTQYF
CDR3 DNA: TGTGCCAGCAGTGCCCATGGCAGCACAGATACGCAGTATTTT

J gene: TRBJ2-1
clone size: -
D gene: -
V gene: TRBV5-4
CDR3 length: 12
CDR3 protein: CASSLGHNEQFF
CDR3 DNA: TGTGCCAGCAGCTTGGGCCACAATGAGCAGTTCTTC

J gene: TRBJ1-1
clone size: few
D gene: -
V gene: TRBV7-2
CDR3 length: 16
CDR3 protein: CASSLPPGGSNTEAFF
CDR3 DNA: TGTGCCAGCAGCTTACCTCCCGGGGGGTCCAACACTGAAGCTTTCTTT

J gene: TRBJ1-2
clone size: -
D gene: TRBD1
V gene: TRBV30
CDR3 length: 13
CDR3 protein: CAWRQAGGRSYTF
CDR3 DNA: TGTGCCTGGAGACAGGCAGGGGGTCGTAGCTACACCTTC

J gene: TRBJ2-1
clone size: -
D gene: -
V gene: TRBV18
CDR3 length: 13
CDR3 protein: CASSPGDYNEQFF
CDR3 DNA: TGTGCCAGCTCACCAGGGGACTACAATGAGCAGTTCTTC

J gene: TRBJ1-6
clone size: once
D gene: -
V gene: TRBV7-9
CDR3 length: 17
CDR3 protein: CASSLGQWSSMRSPLHF
CDR3 DNA: TGTGCCAGCAGCTTAGGGCAGTGGTCGTCAATGCGTTCACCCCTCCACTTT